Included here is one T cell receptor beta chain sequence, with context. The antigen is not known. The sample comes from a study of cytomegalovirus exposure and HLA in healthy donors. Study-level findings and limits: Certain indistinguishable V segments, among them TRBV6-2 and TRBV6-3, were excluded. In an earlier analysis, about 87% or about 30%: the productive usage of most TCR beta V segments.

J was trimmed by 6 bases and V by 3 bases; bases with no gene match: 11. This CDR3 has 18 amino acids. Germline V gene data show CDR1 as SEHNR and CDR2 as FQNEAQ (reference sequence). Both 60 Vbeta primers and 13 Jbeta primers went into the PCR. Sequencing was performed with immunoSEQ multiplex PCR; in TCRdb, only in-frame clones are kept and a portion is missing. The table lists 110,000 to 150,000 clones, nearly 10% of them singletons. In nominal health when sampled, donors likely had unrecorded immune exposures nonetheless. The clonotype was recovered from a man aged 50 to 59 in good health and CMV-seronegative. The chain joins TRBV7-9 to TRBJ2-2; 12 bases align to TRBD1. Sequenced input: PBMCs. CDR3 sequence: CASSFAARDRGHPGELFF. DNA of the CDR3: TGTGCCAGCAGCTTCGCGGCCCGGGACAGGGGGCACCCCGGGGAGCTGTTTTTT. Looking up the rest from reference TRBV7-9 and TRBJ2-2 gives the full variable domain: DTGVSQNPRHKITKRGQNVTFRCDPISEHNRLYWYRQTLGQGPEFLTYFQNEAQLEKSRLLSDRFSAERPKGSFSTLEIQRTEQGDSAMYLCASSFAARDRGHPGELFFGEGSRLTVL.